These T cell receptor beta chains were read from a single sample in a study of T cells in localized non-small cell lung cancer. Using immunoSEQ multiplex PCR, the repertoire was profiled, and TCRdb retains in-frame clones only, with some absent. The profile covers several thousand clones, with 15% to 20% appearing a single time and about a fifth taken by the ten largest. The sequenced sample was lung tumor tissue, obtained before any cancer treatment. These receptor sequences come from a man aged 35 to 69 with stage I squamous cell lung carcinoma. Both conserved end residues are part of each CDR3. A D gene is named only where the DNA matches it firmly. Size tells how often a clone was seen (once, few, many) or the class of an expanded clone, and some rows leave it out.

V gene	J gene	D gene	clone size	CDR3 DNA	CDR3 protein
TRBV10-2	TRBJ1-2	-	-	TGCGCCAGCAGTGCCCAGGTGGTTCCTCGAGGAGATGACGGCTACACCTTC	CASSAQVVPRGDDGYTF
TRBV6-8	TRBJ2-3	-	few	TGTGCCAGCACCCGGGGAGGTAACCCAGATACGCAGTATTTT	CASTRGGNPDTQYF
TRBV6-8	TRBJ2-5	TRBD1	few	TGTGCCAGCAGATTACTGAACAGGGGTAGAGAGACCCAGTACTTC	CASRLLNRGRETQYF
TRBV30	TRBJ2-3	-	-	TGTGCCTGGATTTTTGGAGATACGCAGTATTTT	CAWIFGDTQYF
TRBV30	TRBJ2-7	-	few	TGTGCCTGCCCGGGACCGAAGAGGGAGCAGTACTTC	CACPGPKREQYF
TRBV7-5	TRBJ1-5	-	-	TGTGCCAGCAGCTCTGGGGGGGGAGGCAATCAGCCCCAGCATTTT	CASSSGGGGNQPQHF
TRBV7-1	TRBJ2-3	-	few	TGTGCCAGCAGCTCCCAGAGCACAGATACGCAGTATTTT	CASSSQSTDTQYF
TRBV11-3	TRBJ1-1	TRBD1	few	TGTGCCAGCAGCTTGGCCGGGACAGCGATGAACACTGAAGCTTTCTTT	CASSLAGTAMNTEAFF
TRBV28	TRBJ2-7	-	medium-sized	TGTGCCAGCAGTTTACGAAGGTCCTACGAACCCTACGAGCAGTACTTC	CASSLRRSYEPYEQYF
TRBV28	TRBJ1-5	-	-	TGTGCCAGCAGCTACTACCCCCAGGGTAGCAATCAGCCCCAGCATTTT	CASSYYPQGSNQPQHF
TRBV6-8	TRBJ2-2	-	-	TGTGCCAGCAGTTACTCCGGGGTCGGCGGGGAGCTGTTTTTT	CASSYSGVGGELFF
TRBV2	TRBJ1-6	-	-	TGTGCCAGCAGGGGCGGGACCTCCTCTAATTCACCCCTCCACTTT	CASRGGTSSNSPLHF
TRBV6-1	TRBJ2-7	-	-	TGTGCCAGCAGTGAAGTAGGCAGTTTCTACGAGCAGTACTTC	CASSEVGSFYEQYF
TRBV15	TRBJ1-2	TRBD1	-	TGTGCCACCAGCAGAGGGCAGGGGGCTACCTATGGCTACACCTTC	CATSRGQGATYGYTF
TRBV11-3	TRBJ2-6	-	few	TGTGCCAGCAGCTTGGTAGCAGGGGCTGGGGCCAACGTCCTGACTTTC	CASSLVAGAGANVLTF
TRBV28	TRBJ1-4	TRBD1	once	TGTGCCAGCAGCGCAGGGGACAGGATTGGAAAACTGTTTTTT	CASSAGDRIGKLFF
TRBV11-3	TRBJ1-6	-	few	TGTGCCAGCAGCTTATTGTACAGCCTAAATTCACCCCTCCACTTT	CASSLLYSLNSPLHF
TRBV6-8	TRBJ2-1	TRBD2	large	TGTGCCAGCACCCTAGGGGAGGGTGAGCAGTTCTTC	CASTLGEGEQFF
TRBV14	TRBJ1-3	-	-	TGTGCCAGCAGCCAAGTCGAGGCCGACCCCGAAGGCGGAAACACCATATATTTT	CASSQVEADPEGGNTIYF
TRBV30	TRBJ1-2	TRBD1	-	TGTGCCAGCGACAGGGGATTAGGCTACACCTTC	CASDRGLGYTF
TRBV6-8	TRBJ1-1	-	-	TGTGCCAGCAGTGACTCAGGAGGGGTGAACACTGAAGCTTTCTTT	CASSDSGGVNTEAFF
TRBV11-3	TRBJ2-7	-	medium-sized	TGTGCCAGCAGCTTTTTACGGGATGCGGTCTACGAGCAGTACTTC	CASSFLRDAVYEQYF
TRBV6-8	TRBJ1-1	-	-	TGTGCCAGCAGTCACAGGACGGTTTTGAACACTGAAGCTTTCTTT	CASSHRTVLNTEAFF
TRBV6-8	TRBJ2-1	-	-	TGTGCCAGCAGTGACTCGATGGGTAATGAGCAGTTCTTC	CASSDSMGNEQFF
TRBV19	TRBJ2-1	TRBD1	-	TGTGCCAGTGAGACAGGGGGCACTACGTCCTACAATGAGCAGTTCTTC	CASETGGTTSYNEQFF
TRBV30	TRBJ1-2	-	few	TGTGCCTGGGGGGACACTTCTAACTATGGCTACACCTTC	CAWGDTSNYGYTF
TRBV6-8	TRBJ2-5	-	-	TGTGCCAGCAGTGACAGCCTGGAGACCCAGTACTTC	CASSDSLETQYF
TRBV28	TRBJ2-3	-	-	TGTGCCAGCTCGGCAGGGAGTTTAGATACGCAGTATTTT	CASSAGSLDTQYF
TRBV2	TRBJ2-1	TRBD2	few	TGTGCCAGCAGGATACTAGCGGGGGGGCCAAGTGAGCAGTTCTTC	CASRILAGGPSEQFF
TRBV5-1	TRBJ2-3	-	-	TGCGCCAGCAGCTTGGTGGACAACACAGATACGCAGTATTTT	CASSLVDNTDTQYF
TRBV19	TRBJ2-3	TRBD1	-	TGTGCCAGTAGTATCACCCCGAGACAGGGGGAGGATACGCAGTATTTT	CASSITPRQGEDTQYF
TRBV4-1	TRBJ2-1	-	medium-sized	TGCGCCAGTCCCTCGGCAGGGGCAGCCGGGCAGTTCTTC	CASPSAGAAGQFF
TRBV5-1	TRBJ1-4	-	-	TGCGCCAGCAGCTTGGAGAGGGAGGGGGAAAAACTGTTTTTT	CASSLEREGEKLFF
TRBV7-2	TRBJ2-7	-	-	TGTGCCAGCAGCTTCCAGGGGTCCTACGAGCAGTACTTC	CASSFQGSYEQYF
TRBV19	TRBJ2-1	-	-	TGTGCCAGTAAGAGGCTCAGCTCCTACAATGAGCAGTTCTTC	CASKRLSSYNEQFF
TRBV28	TRBJ1-5	TRBD1	few	TGTGCCACCTTTAATGACAGGGTGGGGAATCAGCCCCAGCATTTT	CATFNDRVGNQPQHF
TRBV28	TRBJ1-4	TRBD1	few	TGTGCCAGCAACGGGACAGGGGGTGAAAAACTGTTTTTT	CASNGTGGEKLFF
TRBV19	TRBJ1-4	-	-	TGTGCCAGTAATTACCCCGGGGTGGTTGAAAAACTGTTTTTT	CASNYPGVVEKLFF
TRBV6-8	TRBJ1-4	-	few	TGTGCCAGCAGCTCGGGAGGGGAGAAAGAAAAACTGTTTTTT	CASSSGGEKEKLFF
TRBV5-1	TRBJ1-4	-	-	TGCGCCAGCAGCTTGACCGCCGGACGGGAAAAACTGTTTTTT	CASSLTAGREKLFF
TRBV5-1	TRBJ2-7	-	-	TGCGCCAGCAGCTTGGACGTGGGGTTCTCCTACGAGCAGTACTTC	CASSLDVGFSYEQYF
TRBV11-3	TRBJ2-1	TRBD2	few	TGTGCCAGCAGCTTAGTCTCCGTACTAGCGGGGGTAAGTAATGAGCAGTTCTTC	CASSLVSVLAGVSNEQFF
TRBV19	TRBJ2-7	TRBD2	-	TGTGCCAGTAGTCAAACTCCGGGGGGGGAGCAGTACTTC	CASSQTPGGEQYF
TRBV6-8	TRBJ1-1	-	few	TGTGCCATCAAAAATCCGAACACTGAAGCTTTCTTT	CAIKNPNTEAFF
TRBV11-3	TRBJ2-1	-	few	TGTGCCAGCAGTCGATTTGGCGAAGTGGTGAATGAGCAGTTCTTC	CASSRFGEVVNEQFF
TRBV30	TRBJ1-1	-	-	TGTGCCTGGAGTGAGGGACAAAACACTGAAGCTTTCTTT	CAWSEGQNTEAFF
TRBV11-3	TRBJ2-5	-	large	TGTGCCAGCAGCTTACCCCGGGGAGGGGGCGCCTACCAAGAGACCCAGTACTTC	CASSLPRGGGAYQETQYF
TRBV19	TRBJ2-2	-	few	TGTGCCAGTACCCCACCCACCCCTATCAGGGCCGCCGGGGAGCTGTTTTTT	CASTPPTPIRAAGELFF
TRBV11-3	TRBJ1-5	-	many	TGTGCCAGCAGCTTAAGTGTGGGGGTGAGCAATCAGCCCCAGCATTTT	CASSLSVGVSNQPQHF
TRBV14	TRBJ2-7	-	-	TGTGCCAGCAGCCGGGCGGACGAGCAGTACTTC	CASSRADEQYF
TRBV9	TRBJ2-1	TRBD2	-	TGTGCCAGCAGCGTAGGTTCTAGCGGGGGGTATGAGCAGTTCTTC	CASSVGSSGGYEQFF